The sequence of this T cell receptor (beta chain) was determined in a study of CD8 T cells in ankylosing spondylitis. General observations from the study: Several highly homologous variants made up a TCR beta motif, and this motif appeared characteristic of ankylosing spondylitis blood. Certain motif variants had earlier appeared in reactive arthritis synovial fluid and blood.

TCRdb reprocessed the 5' RACE reads via MiXCR and lists one record per CDR3 protein. Among under 950,000 distinct CDR3 sequences listed, 19% were seen once. V was clipped by 5 bases and J by 12 bases, with 14 bases between them. The CDR3 loop spans 12 amino acids. Germline V CDR1 and CDR2: MDHEN, SYDVKM. Remarks on this clonotype: Its matching antigen is unknown.

V is TRBV28 and J is TRBJ2-1; D perhaps matches TRBD1 (6 bases). This TCR came from a male donor with ankylosing spondylitis. The sequenced material came from blood, either unsorted or a sorted T cell fraction (not recorded which). CDR3 sequence: CASSLPRGGQFF. CDR3 DNA: TGTGCCAGCAGTCTCCCCAGAGGGGGGCAGTTCTTC.